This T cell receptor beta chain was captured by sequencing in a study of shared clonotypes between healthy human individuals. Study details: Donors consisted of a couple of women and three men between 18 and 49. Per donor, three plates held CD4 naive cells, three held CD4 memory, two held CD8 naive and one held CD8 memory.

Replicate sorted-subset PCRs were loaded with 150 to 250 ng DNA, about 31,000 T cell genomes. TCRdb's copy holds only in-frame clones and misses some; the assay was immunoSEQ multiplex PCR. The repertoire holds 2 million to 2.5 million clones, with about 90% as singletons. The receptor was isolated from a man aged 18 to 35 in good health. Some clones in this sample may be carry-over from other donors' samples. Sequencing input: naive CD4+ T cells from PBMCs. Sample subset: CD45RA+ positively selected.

For the CDR3, the DNA is TGTGCCAGCAGCAAATTAAGTCCGGGACGAAATAATCAGCCCCAGCATTTT. Protein: CASSKLSPGRNNQPQHF. V gene TRBV21-1 combines with J gene TRBJ1-5. TRBV21-1 is a pseudogene. CDR3 length: 17 amino acids.